The 4 T cell receptor beta chains in this list originate from one sample, sequenced in a study of blood T cells in healthy people across ages. With a J-beta primer mix and a sample-barcoded 5' primer, a second PCR ran roughly 7 to 11 cycles. TCRdb used MiXCR to reprocess the 5' RACE reads, holding one entry per CDR3 protein. The data contain over 1,200,000 distinct CDR3 sequences, 55% to 75% of them singletons. Sequencing was performed on blood. The receptors here all came from a man between 18 and 29 years old in good health.

A few counts support this clonotype. The gene calls are TRBV4-2 and TRBJ2-7, with D perhaps being TRBD1 or TRBD2 (5 bases each). This CDR3 comprises 16 residues. V was pared by 1 base and J by 3 bases, with 16 bases between. Germline CDR1 and CDR2: LGHNA and YNFKEQ. The CDR3 here is CASSQASGQANYEQYF. DNA for the CDR3: TGTGCCAGCAGCCAAGCCTCGGGGCAGGCCAACTACGAGCAGTACTTC.

The rearrangement joins TRBV10-3 to TRBJ1-2, with D possibly matching TRBD1 (5 bases). The V end was cut by 1 base, the J end by 3 bases, with 15 bases between. The CDR3 runs to 16 residues. Germline loops: CDR1 ENHRY, CDR2 SYGVKD. The CDR3 loop reads CAISELNRLTYYGYTF. In DNA, the CDR3 is TGTGCCATCAGTGAGTTGAACAGGTTAACTTACTATGGCTACACCTTC.

This clonotype was found a few times. V gene TRBV4-3 combines with J gene TRBJ2-1; D might be TRBD1 (5 bases). The CDR3 has 13 residues. Germline V lookup: CDR1 LGHNA, CDR2 YSLEER. V lost 3 bases, J lost 6 bases, and 9 bases lay in between. The CDR3 region is CASSHLGPNEQFF. The CDR3 DNA follows: TGCGCCAGCAGCCACCTGGGGCCCAATGAGCAGTTCTTC.

V gene TRBV20-1 combines with J gene TRBJ2-7; D may match TRBD1 or TRBD2 (6 bases each). V lost 0 bases to trimming and J lost 0 bases, with 12 bases between them. The CDR3 sequence is 15 residues long. CDR1 and CDR2 (germline): DFQATT, SNEGSKA (reference sequence). CDR3 sequence: CSARDTGASSYEQYF. CDR3 in DNA: TGCAGTGCTAGAGATACGGGGGCCTCCTCCTACGAGCAGTACTTC.